These 3 T cell receptor beta chains were sequenced from one sample in a study of blood T cell repertoires in COVID-19. Only in-frame clones appear in the TCRdb table, and some are missing; sequencing was by immunoSEQ multiplex PCR. Among 190,000 or so clones listed, around 87% were seen once. The sample consisted of peripheral blood. The receptors were gathered from a woman aged 18-35 years who had recovered from COVID-19.

This clone is a singleton in its sample. V and J are TRBV10-3 and TRBJ2-6; no definite D call. The length of the CDR3 is 16 residues. Trimming took off 1 base at V and 0 bases at J, with 7 bases between the two ends. CDR1 and CDR2 from the germline V gene are ENHRY and SYGVKD. CDR3 DNA sequence: TGTGCCATCAGTGAGTTTTCAGGCTCTGGGGCCAACGTCCTGACTTTC. As protein: CAISEFSGSGANVLTF.

This clone was detected only once. This chain joins TRBV9 and TRBJ2-5; TRBD2 agrees at 15 bases. V shed 3 bases and J 4 bases; nucleotides not matched to a gene: 7. The germline V gene encodes CDR1 SGDLS and CDR2 YYNGEE. CDR3 length: 17 amino acids. The CDR3 loop is CASSAGLAGGPGETQYF. The DNA for the CDR3 is TGTGCCAGCAGCGCTGGACTAGCGGGAGGGCCGGGAGAGACCCAGTACTTC.

The genes are TRBV11-2 and TRBJ2-7; 8 nucleotides agree with TRBD1. Unmatched junction bases numbered 7, after V lost 0 bases and J lost 6 bases. Germline V gene sequence: CDR1 SGHAT, CDR2 FQNNGV. The CDR3 sequence is 15 residues long. In DNA form, the CDR3 reads TGTGCCAGCAGCTTAGATCGGGACAGGATTCTCGAGCAGTACTTC. This translates into CASSLDRDRILEQYF.